The 28 T cell receptor beta chains given below trace back to one sample, sequenced in a study of blood T cell repertoires in COVID-19. TCRdb's copy holds only in-frame clones and misses some; the assay was immunoSEQ multiplex PCR. Among some 18,000 clones listed, about 91% were seen once. The sample consisted of PBMCs or T cells enriched from blood (not recorded which). These receptors originate from a woman aged 25 to 39 who had recovered from COVID-19.

This chain uses TRBV9 with TRBJ2-7, with 9 bases that match TRBD1. Germline V lookup: CDR1 SGDLS, CDR2 YYNGEE. Trimming cost V 0 bases and J 4 bases; bases outside gene matches: 5. The CDR3 is 15 residues long. The CDR3 loop is CASSVEGQGSYEQYF. The CDR3 bases are TGTGCCAGCAGCGTAGAGGGACAGGGAAGTTACGAGCAGTACTTC.

Here the CDR3 reads CASSQDEAGLHPGANVLTF. The DNA of the CDR3 is TGCGCCAGCAGCCAAGATGAAGCAGGGCTGCACCCTGGGGCCAACGTCCTGACTTTC. The V call is TRBV4-1, the J call TRBJ2-6; perhaps TRBD1 as D (5 bases). The germline V gene encodes CDR1 MGHRA and CDR2 YSYEKL. Trimming shortened V by 0 bases and J by 2 bases, and 17 bases separated the two germline ends. This CDR3 has 19 residues.

The chain employs TRBV9 and TRBJ2-7, with TRBD1 as a possible D gene (6 bases). Germline V gives CDR1 SGDLS, CDR2 YYNGEE. The V and J ends lost 4 bases and 4 bases respectively, with 15 bases between them. The CDR3 loop spans 14 amino acids. As DNA, the CDR3 is TGTGCCAGCAGCACCGGACAGAGTACTTACGAGCAGTACTTC. Translation: CASSTGQSTYEQYF.

The chain joins TRBV7-2 to TRBJ1-3, with 10 bases lining up with TRBD1. Germline CDR1 and CDR2: SGHTA and FQGNSA. This CDR3 region has 14 residues. J lost 9 bases, V lost 6 bases, and 8 bases had no gene match. The CDR3 here is CASRGGQGSGTIYF. For the CDR3, the DNA is TGTGCCAGCAGAGGGGGACAGGGGTCCGGCACCATATATTTT. Complete variable domain (other parts from reference TRBV7-2 and TRBJ1-3): GAGVSQSPSNKVTEKGKDVELRCDPISGHTALYWYRQSLGQGLEFLIYFQGNSAPDKSGLPSDRFSAERTGGSVSTLTIQRTQQEDSAVYLCASRGGQGSGTIYFGEGSWLTVV.

The gene calls are TRBV3-1 (or the pseudogene TRBV3-2) and TRBJ1-1; TRBD1 aligns across 12 bases. Germline trimming cut 0 bases from V and 11 bases from J; bases unmatched to any gene: 16. The CDR3 runs to 18 residues. In germline, CDR1 is LGHDT, CDR2 YNNKEL (reference sequence). CDR3 in DNA: TGTGCCAGCAGCCAAGATGGGGACAGGGGGCCACCTGCTAGCTGGGCTTTCTTT. Protein: CASSQDGDRGPPASWAFF.

V is TRBV28 and J is TRBJ1-5; 7 bases are shared with TRBD1. Germline CDR1 and CDR2: MDHEN and SYDVKM. After removal of 7 bases from V and 7 bases from J, the junction contained 10 bases not matched to a gene. The CDR3 is made up of 14 amino acids. Here the CDR3 reads CASIPQGGQQPQHF. CDR3 DNA sequence: TGTGCCAGCATCCCGCAGGGGGGACAACAGCCCCAGCATTTT. Full variable domain (outside the CDR3, taken from reference TRBV28 and TRBJ1-5): DVKVTQSSRYLVKRTGEKVFLECVQDMDHENMFWYRQDPGLGLRLIYFSYDVKMKEKGDIPEGYSVSREKKERFSLILESASTNQTSMYLCASIPQGGQQPQHFGDGTRLSIL.

CDR3 in DNA: TGTGCCAGCAGCTTACGGGACAGGGTAAAAGAGACCCAGTACTTC. Its translation is CASSLRDRVKETQYF. The chain recombines TRBV7-8 with TRBJ2-5; 9 bases map to TRBD1. In germline, CDR1 is SGHVS, CDR2 FQNEAQ. The junction had 4 bases not matched to a gene; V was cut back by 2 bases and J by 3 bases. CDR3 size: 15 residues. The entire variable domain, with the rest obtained from reference TRBV7-8 and TRBJ2-5, is as follows: GAGVSQSPRYKVAKRGQDVALRCDPISGHVSLFWYQQALGQGPEFLTYFQNEAQLDKSGLPSDRFFAERPEGSVSTLKIQRTQQEDSAVYLCASSLRDRVKETQYFGPGTRLLVL.

The chain links TRBV6-1 to TRBJ1-2; tentatively, D is TRBD1 (5 bases). Trimming shortened V by 3 bases and J by 4 bases, and 9 bases separated the two germline ends. The CDR3 spans 13 residues. From germline, CDR1 is MNHNS and CDR2 SASEGT. The CDR3 spells CASSETVLYGYTF. In DNA, the CDR3 is TGTGCCAGCAGTGAGACAGTCCTCTATGGCTACACCTTC.

The J gene is TRBJ2-7, the V gene TRBV4-1; no clear D. The V end lost 1 base, the J end lost 7 bases, and 11 bases lay between the germline ends. This CDR3 has 13 residues. CDR1 and CDR2 (germline): MGHRA, YSYEKL. The CDR3 nucleotides are TGCGCCAGCAGCCAAGCAACTCCCTGGGAGCAGTACTTC. It translates to CASSQATPWEQYF.

This clone was found once. V usage is TRBV29-1 and J usage is TRBJ2-7; 10 positions match TRBD1. V dropped 3 bases and J dropped 3; count of bases not matched to a gene: 2. CDR1 and CDR2 from the germline V gene are SQVTM and ANQGSEA. The CDR3 is made up of 13 amino acids. Here the CDR3 reads CSVEGQGIYEQYF. CDR3 coding DNA: TGCAGCGTTGAGGGACAGGGGATCTACGAGCAGTACTTC.

V is TRBV18 and J is TRBJ1-5, with TRBD1 as a possible D gene (5 bases). This CDR3 is built from 14 residues. Germline V gene data show CDR1 as KGHSH and CDR2 as LQKENI. V was clipped by 2 bases and J by 4 bases, with 9 bases between them. DNA for the CDR3: TGTGCCAGCTCACCAGTGCAGGGTAATCAGCCCCAGCATTTT. Translating gives CASSPVQGNQPQHF.

The rearrangement joins TRBV5-1 to TRBJ2-1, with D perhaps TRBD1 (5 bases). Germline V gene sequence: CDR1 SGHRS, CDR2 YFSETQ. V dropped 1 base and J dropped 9 bases, with 17 bases sitting between them. This CDR3 region has 15 residues. CDR3 nucleotide sequence: TGCGCCAGCAGCTTGAACCGCTCCCCTACAGGTGAGCAGTTCTTC. It codes for CASSLNRSPTGEQFF.

This chain joins TRBV9 and TRBJ2-1, with 8 bases aligning to TRBD2. With V trimmed by 2 bases and J by 9 bases, 10 bases remained unmatched. This CDR3 spans 15 amino acids. CDR1 is SGDLS and CDR2 is YYNGEE in the germline V gene. CDR3 nucleotide sequence: TGTGCCAGCAGCGTGGATCCCGGGGGGGCCGGTGAGCAGTTCTTC. Protein sequence: CASSVDPGGAGEQFF.

The chain carries TRBV11-3 and TRBJ2-2; 11 bases fit TRBD1. The J segment lost 4 bases and the V segment lost 5 bases, leaving 9 bases of the junction unmatched. CDR1 is SGHNT and CDR2 is YENEEA in the germline V gene. The CDR3 is 17 residues long. The CDR3 nucleotides are TGTGCCAGCAGCCCATGGACAGGGGGCGGTAGCACCGGGGAGCTGTTTTTT. Protein: CASSPWTGGGSTGELFF.

The CDR3 region is CASSQVSGVDTEAFF. CDR3 DNA sequence: TGTGCCAGCAGCCAAGTATCAGGGGTTGACACTGAAGCTTTCTTT. V is TRBV3-1 (or the pseudogene TRBV3-2) and J is TRBJ1-1; possible D gene TRBD1, 6 bases. The CDR3 is 15 residues long. Deletions cut 1 base from V and 3 bases from J, with 12 bases between. Germline CDR1 LGHDT, CDR2 YNNKEL (reference sequence).

The chain has TRBV28 and TRBJ1-5, with TRBD1 as a possible D gene (6 bases). The CDR3 length is 12 residues. Germline-derived CDR1 and CDR2 are MDHEN and SYDVKM. The V and J ends lost 3 bases and 9 bases respectively, with 9 bases between them. CDR3 residues: CASSFRGGPQHF. In DNA form, the CDR3 reads TGTGCCAGCAGTTTCAGGGGTGGGCCCCAGCATTTT.

This clone was seen once. The chain joins TRBV9 to TRBJ1-6; a possible D gene is TRBD1 (6 bases). The CDR3 totals 14 residues. Germline lookup yields CDR1 SGDLS and CDR2 YYNGEE. The ends were cut back, 1 base at V and 7 bases at J, with 9 bases in the middle. The CDR3: CASSVNQGNSPLHF. CDR3 nucleotide sequence: TGTGCCAGCAGCGTAAATCAGGGGAATTCACCCCTCCACTTT.

The chain joins TRBV5-4 to TRBJ2-7; weak D call: TRBD2 (5 bases). This CDR3 contains 13 residues. Trimming removed 2 bases from V and 5 bases from J, with 11 bases in between. In germline, CDR1 is SGHNT, CDR2 YYREEE (reference sequence). CDR3 region: CASSLVGSDEQYF. The CDR3 region has the DNA TGTGCCAGCAGCTTAGTAGGTAGCGACGAGCAGTACTTC. Full variable domain (rest looked up from reference TRBV5-4 and TRBJ2-7): ETGVTQSPTHLIKTRGQQVTLRCSSQSGHNTVSWYQQALGQGPQFIFQYYREEENGRGNFPPRFSGLQFPNYSSELNVNALELDDSALYLCASSLVGSDEQYFGPGTRLTVT.

The V and J genes are TRBV10-3 and TRBJ1-6; 8 nucleotides match TRBD1. The CDR3 contains 13 residues. Germline loops: CDR1 ENHRY, CDR2 SYGVKD. Unmatched junction bases numbered 3, after V lost 6 bases and J lost 8 bases. The CDR3, as DNA: TGTGCCATCAGGGACAGGGTCGATTCACCCCTCCACTTT. Translation gives CAIRDRVDSPLHF.

The chain uses TRBV19 and TRBJ2-3, with D maybe TRBD1 (6 bases). Trimming took 10 bases from V and 1 from J, leaving 15 bases between them. Germline loops: CDR1 LNHDA, CDR2 SQIVND (reference sequence). The CDR3 consists of 14 residues. CDR3 nucleotides: TGTGCCATAGGGGTGACAGGAGGCACAGATACGCAGTATTTT. Translated, it gives CAIGVTGGTDTQYF.

This chain connects TRBV5-1 to TRBJ1-1, with 8 bases lining up with TRBD1. This CDR3 is 18 amino acids long. The V segment lost 3 bases and the J segment 3 bases; nucleotides outside the gene matches: 16. Germline CDR1 reads SGHRS; CDR2 reads YFSETQ. The CDR3 loop is CASSSLSHRTGRDTEAFF. CDR3 in DNA: TGCGCCAGCAGCTCACTCTCTCATCGGACAGGGAGGGACACTGAAGCTTTCTTT. The whole variable domain, filled in from reference TRBV5-1 and TRBJ1-1, reads KAGVTQTPRYLIKTRGQQVTLSCSPISGHRSVSWYQQTPGQGLQFLFEYFSETQRNKGNFPGRFSGRQFSNSRSEMNVSTLELGDSALYLCASSSLSHRTGRDTEAFFGQGTRLTVV.

The rearrangement links TRBV24-1 to TRBJ1-2; possibly TRBD1 for D (6 bases). Germline CDR1 is KGHDR and CDR2 is SFDVKD. Trimming took 7 bases from V and 8 from J, leaving 16 bases between them. This CDR3 is built from 13 residues. CDR3 sequence: CATRDQTGGGYTF. CDR3 sequence (DNA): TGTGCCACCAGGGACCAGACAGGAGGAGGCTACACCTTC.

The rearrangement links TRBV10-1 to TRBJ2-1; TRBD2 matches 12 bases. The CDR3 loop spans 15 amino acids. Germline-derived CDR1 and CDR2 are WNHNN and SYGVQD (reference sequence). The V gene end was trimmed by 6 bases and the J gene end by 2 bases; junction bases not matched to a gene: 2. CDR3: CASRSSGGAYNEQFF. CDR3 in DNA: TGCGCCAGCAGGTCTAGCGGGGGGGCCTACAATGAGCAGTTCTTC.

This chain joins TRBV5-4 and TRBJ1-1; D is unclear. Per germline, CDR1 SGHNT and CDR2 YYREEE (reference sequence). Trimming took off 1 base at V and 5 bases at J, with 9 bases between the two ends. The CDR3 contains 13 residues. The CDR3: CASSLTPGTEAFF. The CDR3 nucleotides read TGTGCCAGCAGCTTGACACCGGGGACTGAAGCTTTCTTT.

This chain uses TRBV19 with TRBJ2-7, with D tentatively TRBD2 (6 bases). Deletions cut 1 base from V and 0 bases from J, with 10 bases between. The CDR3 consists of 15 residues. CDR1 and CDR2 from the germline V gene are LNHDA and SQIVND (reference sequence). CDR3 residues: CASSIAGVTSYEQYF. In DNA, the CDR3 is TGTGCCAGTAGTATAGCGGGGGTGACCTCCTACGAGCAGTACTTC.

This chain joins TRBV27 and TRBJ2-1, with D perhaps TRBD1 (7 bases). Trimming took 3 bases from V and 2 from J, leaving 17 bases between them. This CDR3 has 17 amino acids. Looked up from germline, CDR1 is MNHEY and CDR2 is SMNVEV (reference sequence). CDR3 sequence: CASSLIWGDSAYNEQFF. For the CDR3, the DNA is TGTGCCAGCAGTTTGATCTGGGGGGACAGTGCCTACAATGAGCAGTTCTTC.

The chain links TRBV4-1 to TRBJ2-5, with 9 bases lining up with TRBD2. The CDR3 length is 17 residues. In germline, CDR1 is MGHRA, CDR2 YSYEKL. J lost 4 bases, V lost 1 base, and 10 bases had no gene match. This CDR3 reads CASSQVPDGLATETQYF. The DNA for the CDR3 is TGCGCCAGCAGCCAAGTTCCCGACGGACTAGCGACAGAGACCCAGTACTTC.

V and J are TRBV5-1 and TRBJ1-1; D is possibly TRBD1 (6 bases). Germline V gene lookup returns CDR1 SGHRS and CDR2 YFSETQ. V lost 1 base and J 1 base, leaving 8 bases between the germline ends. The CDR3 spans 14 residues. The CDR3 region is CASSLSGANTEAFF. As DNA, the CDR3 is TGCGCCAGCAGCTTGTCAGGGGCGAACACTGAAGCTTTCTTT.